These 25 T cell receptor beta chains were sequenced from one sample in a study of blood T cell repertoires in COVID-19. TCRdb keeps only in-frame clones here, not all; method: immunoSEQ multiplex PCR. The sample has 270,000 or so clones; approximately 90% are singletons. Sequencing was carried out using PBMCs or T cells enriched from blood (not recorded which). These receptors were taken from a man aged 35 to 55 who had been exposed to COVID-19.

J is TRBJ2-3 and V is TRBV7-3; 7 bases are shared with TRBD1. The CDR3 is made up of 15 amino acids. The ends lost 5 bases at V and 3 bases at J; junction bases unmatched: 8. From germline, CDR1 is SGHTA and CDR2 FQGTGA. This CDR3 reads CASSPHGQDTDTQYF. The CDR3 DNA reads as TGTGCCAGCAGCCCTCACGGACAGGATACAGATACGCAGTATTTT.

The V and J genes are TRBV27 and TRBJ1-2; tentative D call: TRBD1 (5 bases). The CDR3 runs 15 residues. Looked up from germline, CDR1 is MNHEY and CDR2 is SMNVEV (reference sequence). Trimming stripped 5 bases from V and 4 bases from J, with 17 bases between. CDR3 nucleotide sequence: TGTGCCAGCAGTCAAGGACACGGACTAGGCTATGGCTACACCTTC. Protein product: CASSQGHGLGYGYTF.

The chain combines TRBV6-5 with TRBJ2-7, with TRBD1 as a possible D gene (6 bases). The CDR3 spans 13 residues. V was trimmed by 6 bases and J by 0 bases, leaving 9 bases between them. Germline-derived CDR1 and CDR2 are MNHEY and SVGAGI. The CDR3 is CASRQTGSYEQYF. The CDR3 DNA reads TGTGCCAGCAGGCAGACAGGCTCCTACGAGCAGTACTTC.

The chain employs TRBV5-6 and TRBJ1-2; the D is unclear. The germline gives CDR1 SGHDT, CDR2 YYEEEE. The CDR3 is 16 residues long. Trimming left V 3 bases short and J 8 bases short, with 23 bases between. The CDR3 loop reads CASSSSSGILQEGYTF. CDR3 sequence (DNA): TGTGCCAGCAGCTCGTCCTCGGGGATCCTCCAGGAGGGCTACACCTTC.

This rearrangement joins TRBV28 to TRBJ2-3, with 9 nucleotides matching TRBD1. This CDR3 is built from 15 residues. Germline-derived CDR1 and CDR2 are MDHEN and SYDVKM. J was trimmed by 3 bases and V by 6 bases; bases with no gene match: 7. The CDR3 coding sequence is TGTGCCAGCAGACCACCGGGACAGGGAACAGATACGCAGTATTTT. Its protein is CASRPPGQGTDTQYF.

The chain's CDR3 is CASSTIWGVRGNTIYF. As DNA, the CDR3 is TGTGCCAGTAGTACGATCTGGGGAGTCAGGGGAAACACCATATATTTT. The chain links TRBV19 to TRBJ1-3; D is uncertain. Trimming cost V 4 bases and J 4 bases, with 17 bases left between them. CDR1 is LNHDA, CDR2 SQIVND, per germline (reference sequence). This CDR3 has 16 residues.

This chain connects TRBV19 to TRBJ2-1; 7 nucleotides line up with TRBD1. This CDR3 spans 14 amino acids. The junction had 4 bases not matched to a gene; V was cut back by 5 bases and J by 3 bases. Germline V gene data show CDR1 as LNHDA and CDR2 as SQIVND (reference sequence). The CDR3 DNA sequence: TGTGCCAGTAGTTTGGGACAGAGCTACAATGAGCAGTTCTTC. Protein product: CASSLGQSYNEQFF.

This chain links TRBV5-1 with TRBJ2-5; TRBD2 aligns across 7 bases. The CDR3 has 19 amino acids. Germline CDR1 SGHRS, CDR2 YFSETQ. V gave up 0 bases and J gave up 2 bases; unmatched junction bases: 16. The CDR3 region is CASSLGRASGYSSQETQYF. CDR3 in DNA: TGCGCCAGCAGCTTGGGCCGCGCTAGCGGATACTCCTCTCAAGAGACCCAGTACTTC.

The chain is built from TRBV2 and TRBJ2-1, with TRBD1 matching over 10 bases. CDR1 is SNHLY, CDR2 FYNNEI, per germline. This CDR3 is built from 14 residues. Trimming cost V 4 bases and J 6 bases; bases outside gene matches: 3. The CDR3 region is CASSVRQGANEQFF. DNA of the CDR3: TGTGCCAGCAGTGTTCGACAGGGGGCCAATGAGCAGTTCTTC.

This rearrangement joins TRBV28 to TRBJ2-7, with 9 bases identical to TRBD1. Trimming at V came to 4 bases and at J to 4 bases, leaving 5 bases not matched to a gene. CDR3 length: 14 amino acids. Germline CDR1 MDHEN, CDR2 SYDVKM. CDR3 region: CASSYGTGWYEQYF. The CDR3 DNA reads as TGTGCCAGCAGTTACGGGACAGGGTGGTACGAGCAGTACTTC. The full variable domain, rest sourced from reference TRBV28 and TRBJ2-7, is DVKVTQSSRYLVKRTGEKVFLECVQDMDHENMFWYRQDPGLGLRLIYFSYDVKMKEKGDIPEGYSVSREKKERFSLILESASTNQTSMYLCASSYGTGWYEQYFGPGTRLTVT.

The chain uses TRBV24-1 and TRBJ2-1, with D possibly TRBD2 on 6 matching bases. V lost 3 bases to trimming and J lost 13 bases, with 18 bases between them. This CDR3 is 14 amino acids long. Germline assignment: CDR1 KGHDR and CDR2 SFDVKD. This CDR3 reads CATSDKPPGLAQFF. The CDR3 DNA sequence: TGTGCCACCAGTGATAAACCTCCGGGACTCGCACAGTTCTTC.

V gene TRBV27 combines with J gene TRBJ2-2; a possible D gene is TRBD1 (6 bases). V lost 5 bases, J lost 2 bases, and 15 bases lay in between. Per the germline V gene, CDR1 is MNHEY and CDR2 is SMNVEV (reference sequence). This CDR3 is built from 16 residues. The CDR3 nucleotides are TGTGCCAGCAGTATAACAGGGACCCTCAACACCGGGGAGCTGTTTTTT. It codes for CASSITGTLNTGELFF.

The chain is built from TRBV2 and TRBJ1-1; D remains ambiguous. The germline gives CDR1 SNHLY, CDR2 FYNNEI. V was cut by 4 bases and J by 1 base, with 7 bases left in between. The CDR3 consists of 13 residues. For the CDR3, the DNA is TGTGCCAGCAGTGTAGAGGGGAACACTGAAGCTTTCTTT. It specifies CASSVEGNTEAFF.

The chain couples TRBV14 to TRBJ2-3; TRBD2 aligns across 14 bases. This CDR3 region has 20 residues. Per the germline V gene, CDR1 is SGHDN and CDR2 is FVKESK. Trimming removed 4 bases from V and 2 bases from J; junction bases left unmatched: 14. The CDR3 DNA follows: TGTGCCAGCAGCCGTCATCCGGGACTAGCGGGAGAGTACACCACAGATACGCAGTATTTT. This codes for CASSRHPGLAGEYTTDTQYF.

The CDR3 here is CASSYIADSYEQYF. The CDR3 bases are TGTGCCAGCAGTTACATTGCGGACTCCTACGAGCAGTACTTC. The V call is TRBV6-2 or TRBV6-3, the J call TRBJ2-7; D ambiguous. V lost 2 bases and J lost 0, with 8 bases in between. The length of the CDR3 is 14 residues. In germline, CDR1 is MNHEY, CDR2 SVGEGT.

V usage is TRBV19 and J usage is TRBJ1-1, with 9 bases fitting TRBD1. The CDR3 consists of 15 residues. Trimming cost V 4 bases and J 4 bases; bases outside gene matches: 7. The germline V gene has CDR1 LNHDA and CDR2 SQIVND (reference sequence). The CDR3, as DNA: TGTGCCAGTAGTACTACAGGGGGCATGATCACTGAAGCTTTCTTT. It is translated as CASSTTGGMITEAFF.

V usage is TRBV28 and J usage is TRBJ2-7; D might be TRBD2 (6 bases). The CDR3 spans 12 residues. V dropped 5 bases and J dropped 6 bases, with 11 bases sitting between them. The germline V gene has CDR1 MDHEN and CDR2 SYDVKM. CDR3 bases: TGTGCCAGCAGTGCCGGGACTCCCGAGCAGTACTTC. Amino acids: CASSAGTPEQYF.

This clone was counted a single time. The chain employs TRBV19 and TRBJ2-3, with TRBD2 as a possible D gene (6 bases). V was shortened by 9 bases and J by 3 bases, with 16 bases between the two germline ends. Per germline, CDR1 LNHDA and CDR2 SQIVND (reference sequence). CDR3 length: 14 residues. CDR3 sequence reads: CASRGAGSTDTQYF. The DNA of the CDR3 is TGTGCCAGCCGCGGGGCAGGGTCGACAGATACGCAGTATTTT.

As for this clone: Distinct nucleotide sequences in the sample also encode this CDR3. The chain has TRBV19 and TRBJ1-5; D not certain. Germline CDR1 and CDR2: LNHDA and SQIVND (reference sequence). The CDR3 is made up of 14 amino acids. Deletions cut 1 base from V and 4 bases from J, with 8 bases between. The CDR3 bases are TGTGCCAGTAGTATAGTGGCAGATAATCAGCCCCAGCATTTT. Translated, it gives CASSIVADNQPQHF.

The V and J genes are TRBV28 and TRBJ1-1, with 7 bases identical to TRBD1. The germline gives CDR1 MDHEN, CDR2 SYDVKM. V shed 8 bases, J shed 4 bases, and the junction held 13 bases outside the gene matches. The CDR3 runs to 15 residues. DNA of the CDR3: TGTGCCAGCCCACCCTTCGCAGGGGGGACCACTGAAGCTTTCTTT. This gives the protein CASPPFAGGTTEAFF.

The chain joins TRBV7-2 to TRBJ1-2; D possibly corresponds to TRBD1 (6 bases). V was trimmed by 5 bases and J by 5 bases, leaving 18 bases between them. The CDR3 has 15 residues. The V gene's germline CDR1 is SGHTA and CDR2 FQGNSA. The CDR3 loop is CASSAYRGGGYGYTF. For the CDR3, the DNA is TGTGCCAGCAGCGCATATCGGGGAGGGGGGTATGGCTACACCTTC. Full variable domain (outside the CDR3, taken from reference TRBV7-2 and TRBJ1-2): GAGVSQSPSNKVTEKGKDVELRCDPISGHTALYWYRQSLGQGLEFLIYFQGNSAPDKSGLPSDRFSAERTGGSVSTLTIQRTQQEDSAVYLCASSAYRGGGYGYTFGSGTRLTVV.

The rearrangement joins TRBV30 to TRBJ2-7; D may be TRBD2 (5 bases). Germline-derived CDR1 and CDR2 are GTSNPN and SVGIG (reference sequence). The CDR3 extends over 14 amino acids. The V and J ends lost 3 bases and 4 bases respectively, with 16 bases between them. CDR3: CAWRTPGKGYEQYF. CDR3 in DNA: TGTGCCTGGAGGACGCCGGGGAAAGGGTACGAGCAGTACTTC.

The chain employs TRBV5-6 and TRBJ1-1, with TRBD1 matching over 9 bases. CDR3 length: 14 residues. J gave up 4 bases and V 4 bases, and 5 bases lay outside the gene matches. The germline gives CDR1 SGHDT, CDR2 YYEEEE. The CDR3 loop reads CASSTGQGFTEAFF. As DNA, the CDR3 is TGTGCCAGCAGCACGGGACAGGGCTTCACTGAAGCTTTCTTT.

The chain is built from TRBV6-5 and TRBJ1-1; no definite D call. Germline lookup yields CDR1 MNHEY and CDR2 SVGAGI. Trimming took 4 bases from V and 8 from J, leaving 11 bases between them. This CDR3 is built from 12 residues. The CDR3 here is CASSFAGREAFF. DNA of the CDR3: TGTGCCAGCAGTTTTGCGGGCCGAGAAGCTTTCTTT.

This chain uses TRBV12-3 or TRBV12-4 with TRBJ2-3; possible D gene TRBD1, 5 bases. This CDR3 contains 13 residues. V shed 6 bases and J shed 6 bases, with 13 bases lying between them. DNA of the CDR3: TGTGCCAGCAGCCAACAGGACATGGATACGCAGTATTTT. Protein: CASSQQDMDTQYF.